The present T cell receptor (beta chain) was sequenced within a study of metastatic and nonmetastatic thyroid tumors. On the study more broadly: Repertoires from blood and tumor or nodule tissue of malignant and benign thyroid patients were compared.

On this clone: Its specificity is unknown. The identical CDR3 is also encoded by other nucleotide sequences in the sample.

Germline assignment: CDR1 SNHLY and CDR2 FYNNEI. The V end lost 1 base, the J end lost 7 bases, and 31 bases lay between the germline ends. The CDR3 is 20 residues long. Study-wide points: Malignant thyroid tumors reportedly exceeded benign nodules significantly in TCR beta diversity, with the difference appearing in blood and tumor.

Nobody among the patients had been given any treatment before thyroid surgery. As processed by the authors: Clinicopathological groups differed in CDR3, with these differences serving to build a distant-metastasis classifier for papillary thyroid cancer. TCRdb re-clonotyped the PCR reads through MiXCR. The V and J calls were not made by the authors but by TCRdb's processing. This table holds around 23,000 clones, over 25% found once. The sample was blood. The genes are TRBV2 and TRBJ1-1, with D possibly being TRBD1 (5 bases). This clonotype originated in a male donor with papillary thyroid cancer or a benign thyroid nodule (not recorded which). Some clones in this sample may be carry-over from other donors' samples. The CDR3 region is CASSEGPPGLLETLADEAFF. CDR3 nucleotide sequence: TGTGCCAGCAGTGAAGGCCCTCCAGGGCTACTTGAGACGCTCGCAGATGAAGCTTTCTTT.